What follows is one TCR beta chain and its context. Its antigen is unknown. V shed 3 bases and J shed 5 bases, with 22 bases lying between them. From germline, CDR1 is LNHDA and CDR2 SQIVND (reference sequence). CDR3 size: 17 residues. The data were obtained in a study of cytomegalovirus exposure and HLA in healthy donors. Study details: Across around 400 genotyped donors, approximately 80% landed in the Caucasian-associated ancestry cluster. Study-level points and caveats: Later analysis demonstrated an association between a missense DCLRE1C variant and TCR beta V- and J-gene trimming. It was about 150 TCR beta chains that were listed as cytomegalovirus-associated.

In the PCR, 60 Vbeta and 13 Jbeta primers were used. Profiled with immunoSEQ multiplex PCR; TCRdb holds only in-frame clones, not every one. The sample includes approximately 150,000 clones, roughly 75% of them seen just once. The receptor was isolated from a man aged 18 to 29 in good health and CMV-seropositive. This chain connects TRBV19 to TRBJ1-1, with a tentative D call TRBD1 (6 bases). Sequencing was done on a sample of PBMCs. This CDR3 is CASSMSLSTGRGTEAFF. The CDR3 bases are TGTGCCAGTAGTATGTCCCTCTCGACAGGAAGGGGGACTGAAGCTTTCTTT. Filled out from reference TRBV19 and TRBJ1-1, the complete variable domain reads DGGITQSPKYLFRKEGQNVTLSCEQNLNHDAMYWYRQDPGQGLRLIYYSQIVNDFQKGDIAEGYSVSREKKESFPLTVTSAQKNPTAFYLCASSMSLSTGRGTEAFFGQGTRLTVV.